This T cell receptor beta chain was identified in a study of cytomegalovirus exposure and HLA in healthy donors. As for this clone: Its antigen is as yet unknown.

Broader study findings: A few of the chains that were CMV-associated were confirmed in vitro to be specific for CMV antigens. The investigators catalogued 164 TCR beta chains as cytomegalovirus-associated.

Generated by immunoSEQ multiplex PCR, the TCRdb table keeps only in-frame clones and is missing some. The sample contains 65,000 to 100,000 clones, more than 85% of which appear only once. This clonotype was sampled from a woman in her twenties or thirties in good health and CMV-seronegative. The source material was PBMCs.

CDR3 bases: TGTGCCAGCAGCTCCTCGTTGGAGGGTGAATATGGCTACACCTTC. Translated: CASSSSLEGEYGYTF. V gene TRBV28 combines with J gene TRBJ1-2; D remains unclear. Trimming took off 6 bases at V and 5 bases at J, with 19 bases between the two ends. Germline assignment: CDR1 MDHEN and CDR2 SYDVKM. This CDR3 is 15 amino acids long.